This entry concerns a single T cell receptor (beta chain). The PCR ran on 60 Vbeta and 13 Jbeta primers. Profiling relied on immunoSEQ multiplex PCR, and the TCRdb table lists in-frame clones only, not all of them. The profile covers under 85,000 clones, with roughly 78% appearing a single time and less than 5% taken by the ten largest. These data originate in a study of cytomegalovirus exposure and HLA in healthy donors. Study background: Some 85 million unique TCRs from HLA-typed donors were held in an early data release.

The TCR originated in a woman aged 30 to 39 in good health and CMV-seronegative. Material for sequencing was PBMCs.

The CDR3 DNA reads TGTGCCAGCAGCCGAGTTAATACAACTACTACCTACGAGCAGTACTTC. This sequence encodes CASSRVNTTTTYEQYF. The chain joins TRBV5-4 to TRBJ2-7; D gene uncertain. The CDR3 consists of 16 residues. The V end lost 4 bases, the J end lost 2 bases, and 19 bases lay between the germline ends. The germline V gene has CDR1 SGHNT and CDR2 YYREEE (reference sequence). Together with reference TRBV5-4 and TRBJ2-7, the CDR3 gives the full variable domain: ETGVTQSPTHLIKTRGQQVTLRCSSQSGHNTVSWYQQALGQGPQFIFQYYREEENGRGNFPPRFSGLQFPNYSSELNVNALELDDSALYLCASSRVNTTTTYEQYFGPGTRLTVT.